This T cell receptor beta chain comes out of a study of Ad26.COV2.S vaccination and SARS-CoV-2 variants. In the study overall: Sample donor was a member of the COV1001 Ad26.COV2.S trial arm.

Here immunoSEQ multiplex PCR was the method, and the copy in TCRdb shows in-frame clones only, minus some. The table lists about 680,000 clones, 89% of them singletons. Specified treatment: around 19 received Ad26.COV2.S at low or high dose, single or two shots; five or six received placebo; per-sample allocation not given. The samples were gathered on day 63 after the first injection of vaccine or placebo. The vaccine antigen was prefusion-stabilized Wuhan SARS-CoV-2 spike. The sample in question was peripheral blood, obtained in a trial of Ad26.COV2.S vaccine versus placebo. This receptor was taken from a person between 18 and 65 years old who received the Ad26.COV2.S COVID-19 vaccine or a placebo.

This CDR3 reads CASSLGGPDEKLFF. In nucleotides, the CDR3 is TGTGCCAGCAGCTTAGGGGGCCCTGACGAAAAACTGTTTTTT. The chain combines TRBV7-3 with TRBJ1-4, with D possibly being TRBD1 (6 bases). CDR1 and CDR2 from the germline V gene are SGHTA and FQGTGA. This CDR3 has 14 amino acids. V was shortened by 2 bases and J by 8 bases, with 12 bases between the two germline ends.